Listed below are T cell receptor beta chains from one sample, sequenced in a study of cytomegalovirus exposure and HLA in healthy donors. Here immunoSEQ multiplex PCR was the method, and the copy in TCRdb shows in-frame clones only, minus some. This sample has over 45,000 clones, with about nine tenths found just once. Sequencing input: PBMCs. Receptors originate from a woman aged 25 to 39 in good health and CMV-seronegative. Both conserved end residues are part of each CDR3. A D gene is named only where the DNA matches it firmly. Clone sizes are given selectively: once, few, many, or a class where the clone is expanded.

d_call,j_call,v_call,clone_size,cdr3_length,cdr3_nt,cdr3_aa
.,TRBJ2-7,TRBV6-6,.,11,TGTGCCAGCAGTTACTCTTCAGAGCAGTACTTC,CASSYSSEQYF
.,TRBJ1-1,TRBV30,.,14,TGTGCCTGGAGTGGTGGACAGCTGAACACTGAAGCTTTCTTT,CAWSGGQLNTEAFF
.,TRBJ2-3,TRBV11-2,once,15,TGTGCCAGCAGCATAGCAGGGGTGGGCACAGATACGCAGTATTTT,CASSIAGVGTDTQYF
TRBD2,TRBJ2-1,TRBV27,.,16,TGTGCCAGCAGTTTGACCTTGACTAGCGGGAGAAATGAGCAGTTCTTC,CASSLTLTSGRNEQFF
TRBD1,TRBJ2-1,TRBV6-4,.,15,TGTGCCAGCAGTGAGACCAATACAGGGGGCAATGAGCAGTTCTTC,CASSETNTGGNEQFF
.,TRBJ2-7,TRBV4-3,few,13,TGCGCCAGCAGCCAAGTGGGGGGCTACGAGCAGTACTTC,CASSQVGGYEQYF
.,TRBJ1-1,TRBV6-5,once,12,TGTGCCAGCAGCCGGACCCCCGGAGGAGCTTTCTTT,CASSRTPGGAFF
.,TRBJ1-1,TRBV7-9,.,13,TGTGCCAGCAGCTTAGAAAGGGGTACTGAAGCTTTCTTT,CASSLERGTEAFF
TRBD1,TRBJ2-2,TRBV4-1,.,14,TGCGCCAGCAGCCCAACCGACAGGGCCGGGGAGCTGTTTTTT,CASSPTDRAGELFF
.,TRBJ2-1,TRBV28,.,15,TGTGCCAGCAGTCGGGGGACGGGTTCGCACAATGAGCAGTTCTTC,CASSRGTGSHNEQFF
TRBD1,TRBJ1-4,TRBV18,once,15,TGTGCCAGCTCGTTTGGACAGGGGAGCTATGAAAAACTGTTTTTT,CASSFGQGSYEKLFF
.,TRBJ1-1,TRBV7-3,.,14,TGTGCCAGCAGCTCACAGGGTTACGACACTGAAGCTTTCTTT,CASSSQGYDTEAFF
TRBD1,TRBJ1-2,TRBV15,once,18,TGTGCCACCAGCGACATGGTCAGGACAGGCTCCCTCATCTATGGCTACACCTTC,CATSDMVRTGSLIYGYTF
TRBD2,TRBJ2-2,TRBV6-5,.,16,TGTGCCAGCAGTTACGGGGCGGGAGGTTACACCGGGGAGCTGTTTTTT,CASSYGAGGYTGELFF
.,TRBJ2-7,TRBV5-5,once,14,TGTGCCAGCAGCTTGAACACGGGAGCCTACGAGCAGTACTTC,CASSLNTGAYEQYF
TRBD1,TRBJ2-7,TRBV4-2,.,12,TGTGCCAGCAGCGTTACAGGGGACGAGCAGTACTTC,CASSVTGDEQYF
TRBD1,TRBJ2-3,TRBV30,.,13,TGTGCCTGGAGGCAGGGGGCGGGAGATACGCAGTATTTT,CAWRQGAGDTQYF
TRBD1,TRBJ1-2,TRBV19,.,18,TGTGCCAGTAGCGCCCAGGGGGCGGGCGCGACACCGCTCTATGGCTACACCTTC,CASSAQGAGATPLYGYTF
.,TRBJ2-5,TRBV18,.,12,TGTGCCAGCTCACCGGGGGGAGAGACCCAGTACTTC,CASSPGGETQYF
TRBD2,TRBJ2-1,TRBV11-3,.,16,TGTGCCAGCAGCTTAGTTGGTGCGGGAGGCGCGAGTGAGCAGTTCTTC,CASSLVGAGGASEQFF
TRBD2,TRBJ2-3,TRBV7-9,.,15,TGTGCCAGCAGCCCCAGACTAGCGGCCACAGATACGCAGTATTTT,CASSPRLAATDTQYF
TRBD1,TRBJ1-4,TRBV10-3,.,16,TGTGCCATCAAGGCCCAGGGGGCGGGTGCTAATGAAAAACTGTTTTTT,CAIKAQGAGANEKLFF
.,TRBJ2-1,TRBV27,.,14,TGTGCCAGCAGTTTCGCGGGACCCTACAATGAGCAGTTCTTC,CASSFAGPYNEQFF
TRBD1,TRBJ2-7,TRBV2,.,14,TGTGCCAGCAGCCCGGGACAGGGATCCTACGAGCAGTACTTC,CASSPGQGSYEQYF
TRBD2,TRBJ2-1,TRBV5-1,.,15,TGCGCCAGCAGCCAGGGACTAGCGATCTACAATGAGCAGTTCTTC,CASSQGLAIYNEQFF
.,TRBJ2-1,TRBV6-6,.,13,TGTGCCAGCGCCTTTAGCGGCTACAATGAGCAGTTCTTC,CASAFSGYNEQFF
.,TRBJ1-1,TRBV11-2,.,11,TGTGCCAGCAGCCCTAACACTGAAGCTTTCTTT,CASSPNTEAFF
.,TRBJ2-7,TRBV28,.,12,TGTGCCAGCAGCGGGGGATTCTACGAGCAGTACTTC,CASSGGFYEQYF
.,TRBJ2-1,TRBV28,.,13,TGTGCCAGCAGTGAAGGACTGCACAATGAGCAGTTCTTC,CASSEGLHNEQFF